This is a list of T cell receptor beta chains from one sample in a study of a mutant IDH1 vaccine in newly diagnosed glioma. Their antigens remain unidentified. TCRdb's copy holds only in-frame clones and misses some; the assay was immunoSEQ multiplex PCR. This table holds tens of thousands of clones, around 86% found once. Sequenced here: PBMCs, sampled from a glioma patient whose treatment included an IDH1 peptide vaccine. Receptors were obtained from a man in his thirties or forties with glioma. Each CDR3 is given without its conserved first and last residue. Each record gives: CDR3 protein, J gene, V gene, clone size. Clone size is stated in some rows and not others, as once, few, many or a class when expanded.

ASSFLQYSSTDTQY	TRBJ2-3	TRBV7-2	.
AWSHGTGNEKLF	TRBJ1-4	TRBV30	.
ASSQEGWVEFSEQF	TRBJ2-1	TRBV4-1	.
ASSIFSTGTSPLH	TRBJ1-6	TRBV19	.
AISVSRDGSYEQY	TRBJ2-7	TRBV10-3	.
ASSLNGGELF	TRBJ2-2	TRBV5-1	.
ASSPRTGRATNEKLF	TRBJ1-4	TRBV5-1	.
ASSLAPTYNEQF	TRBJ2-1	TRBV5-1	.
ASSAGGGTRSYQQY	TRBJ2-7	TRBV2	.
ASSHGPSYGYT	TRBJ1-2	TRBV14	.
ASSLGGGRGYGYT	TRBJ1-2	TRBV7-9	few
ASSPILRPEQF	TRBJ2-1	TRBV27	.
ASRKGVDYT	TRBJ1-2	TRBV9	.
ASSSTRQGSGSPLH	TRBJ1-6	TRBV6-6	once
ASMVGHSGNTIY	TRBJ1-3	TRBV19	.
ASSFVDTTSNYGYT	TRBJ1-2	TRBV19	.
ASSFGLAGEPVGTSEQF	TRBJ2-1	TRBV7-6	once
ASSFRTGNGYT	TRBJ1-2	TRBV28	.
ASSLYWTSGDFEQY	TRBJ2-7	TRBV28	.
ASSLGGVRDGYT	TRBJ1-2	TRBV5-6	.
ASSHNGPQETQY	TRBJ2-5	TRBV6-5	.
SVSTTTVPREQY	TRBJ2-7	TRBV29-1	.
ASSLEMRETQY	TRBJ2-5	TRBV7-7	.
ASSLRAGATDTQY	TRBJ2-3	TRBV13	.
ASRSGLTYEQY	.	TRBV2	.
ASIEGIGQPQH	TRBJ1-5	TRBV2	few
ASSQHRGHSGNTIY	TRBJ1-3	TRBV6-7	once
ASSEALRRAGGRDTQY	TRBJ2-3	TRBV2	.
ASSLLQPGQYNEQF	TRBJ2-1	TRBV5-1	.
ASSSRGRDTEAF	TRBJ1-1	TRBV5-1	few
SVWTATNEKLF	TRBJ1-4	TRBV29-1	.
ASSLERVGTQY	TRBJ2-5	TRBV11-2	.
ATSRDSWAETQY	TRBJ2-5	TRBV15	.
ASKDEVISYEQY	TRBJ2-7	TRBV2	.
ASSTGRRNEKLF	TRBJ1-4	TRBV5-4	.
ASSRRTSGYNEQF	TRBJ2-1	TRBV5-1	.
ASSVTGGTHSPLH	TRBJ1-6	TRBV9	.
ASSLRRDTEAF	TRBJ1-1	TRBV27	few
ASSLNSPLH	TRBJ1-6	TRBV11-2	.
ASSYGGANVLT	TRBJ2-6	TRBV6-6	.
ASSPRDGNYGYT	TRBJ1-2	TRBV9	once
ASSVGSRGLNYGYT	TRBJ1-2	TRBV9	.
ASSPRVRGAGNTIY	TRBJ1-3	TRBV11-2	.
ASSERRGDEAF	TRBJ1-1	TRBV7-8	.
AWSGGPEAF	TRBJ1-1	TRBV30	few
ASSRGDYRSDTQY	TRBJ2-3	TRBV6-7	.
ASSQLASNEQF	TRBJ2-1	TRBV4-1	.
ASSRSQGFGEKLF	TRBJ1-4	TRBV7-2	.
AWDTGKNQPQH	TRBJ1-5	TRBV30	few
ASSELGDTDTQY	TRBJ2-3	TRBV25-1	once
ASSPPGVQPQH	TRBJ1-5	TRBV28	.
ASSISGPGYEQY	TRBJ2-7	TRBV28	.
ASSFRDGQPQH	TRBJ1-5	TRBV6-6	.
ASSLGRHGTGELF	TRBJ2-2	TRBV11-3	once
ASSLEQGTVGGYT	TRBJ1-2	TRBV5-1	once
ASSQDRSNYGYT	TRBJ1-2	TRBV5-6	.
AWSMGGLETQY	TRBJ2-5	TRBV30	.
ASTPPLTKDTQY	TRBJ2-3	TRBV28	.
ASTKGNTIY	TRBJ1-3	TRBV25-1	.